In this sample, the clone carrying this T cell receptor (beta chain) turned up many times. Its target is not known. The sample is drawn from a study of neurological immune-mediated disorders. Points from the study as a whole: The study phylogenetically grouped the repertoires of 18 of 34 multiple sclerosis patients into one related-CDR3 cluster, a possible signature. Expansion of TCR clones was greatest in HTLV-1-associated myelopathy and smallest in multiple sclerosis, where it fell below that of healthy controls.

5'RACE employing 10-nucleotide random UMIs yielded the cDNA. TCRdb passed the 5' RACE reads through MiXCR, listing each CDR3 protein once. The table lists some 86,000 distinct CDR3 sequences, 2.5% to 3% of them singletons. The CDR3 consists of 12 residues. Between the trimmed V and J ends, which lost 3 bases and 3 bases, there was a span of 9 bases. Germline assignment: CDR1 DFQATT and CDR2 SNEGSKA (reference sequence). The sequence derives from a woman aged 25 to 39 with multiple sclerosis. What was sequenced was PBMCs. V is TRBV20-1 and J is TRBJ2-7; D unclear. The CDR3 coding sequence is TGCAGTGCTAGGGAAGAGCTCTACGAGCAGTACTTC. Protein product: CSAREELYEQYF.